This T cell receptor (beta chain) came from a study of OX40 agonist ivuxolimab in advanced cancers. Sequencing used immunoSEQ multiplex PCR; TCRdb keeps in-frame clones, though not all of them. The sample has roughly 92,000 clones; about four fifths are singletons. CDR1 is SGHVS and CDR2 is FQNEAQ in the germline V gene. The CDR3 loop spans 13 amino acids. Unmatched junction bases numbered 1, after V lost 1 base and J lost 7 bases. Drawing of blood for sampling happened at baseline, at cycle 4 day 1, and at cycle 7 day 1. The sequence was collected from an adult with an advanced solid tumor such as melanoma, head and neck, liver or kidney cancer. The chain joins TRBV7-8 to TRBJ2-7; 10 bases fit TRBD2. Here the sequenced sample was CD4+ or CD8+ T cells sorted from blood, taken in a trial of the OX40 agonist ivuxolimab. Here the CDR3 reads CASSLGLAGEQYF. CDR3 DNA sequence: TGTGCCAGCAGCTTAGGACTAGCGGGTGAGCAGTACTTC.